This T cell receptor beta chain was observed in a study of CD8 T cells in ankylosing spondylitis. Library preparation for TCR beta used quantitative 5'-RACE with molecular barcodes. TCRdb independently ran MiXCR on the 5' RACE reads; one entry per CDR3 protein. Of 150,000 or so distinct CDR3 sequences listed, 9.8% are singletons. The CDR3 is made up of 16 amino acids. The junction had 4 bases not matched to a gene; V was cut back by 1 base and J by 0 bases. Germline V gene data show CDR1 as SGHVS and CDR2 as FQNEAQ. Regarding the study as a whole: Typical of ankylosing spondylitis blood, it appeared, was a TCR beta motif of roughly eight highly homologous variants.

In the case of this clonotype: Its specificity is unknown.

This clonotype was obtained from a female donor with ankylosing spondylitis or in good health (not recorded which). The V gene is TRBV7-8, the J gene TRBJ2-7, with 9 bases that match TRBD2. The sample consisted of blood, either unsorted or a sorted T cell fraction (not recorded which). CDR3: CASSLGRGGISYEQYF. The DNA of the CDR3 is TGTGCCAGCAGCTTAGGGCGGGGGGGAATCTCCTACGAGCAGTACTTC.